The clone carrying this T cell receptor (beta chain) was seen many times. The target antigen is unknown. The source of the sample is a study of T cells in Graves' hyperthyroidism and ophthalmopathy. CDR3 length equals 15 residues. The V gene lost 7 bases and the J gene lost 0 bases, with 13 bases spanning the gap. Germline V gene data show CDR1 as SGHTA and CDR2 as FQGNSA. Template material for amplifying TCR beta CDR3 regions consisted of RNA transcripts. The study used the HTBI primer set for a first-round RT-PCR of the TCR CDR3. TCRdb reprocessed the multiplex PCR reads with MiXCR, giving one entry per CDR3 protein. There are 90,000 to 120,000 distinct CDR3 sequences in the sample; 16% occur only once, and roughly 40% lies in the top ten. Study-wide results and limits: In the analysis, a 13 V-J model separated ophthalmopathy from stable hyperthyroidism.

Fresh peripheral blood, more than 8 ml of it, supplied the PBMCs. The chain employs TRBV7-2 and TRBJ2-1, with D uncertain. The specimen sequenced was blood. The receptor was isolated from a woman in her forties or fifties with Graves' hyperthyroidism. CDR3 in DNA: TGTGCCAGCACGATCAGGTCCTCCTCCTACAATGAGCAGTTCTTC. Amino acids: CASTIRSSSYNEQFF. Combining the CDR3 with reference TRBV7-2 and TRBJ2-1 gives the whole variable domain GAGVSQSPSNKVTEKGKDVELRCDPISGHTALYWYRQSLGQGLEFLIYFQGNSAPDKSGLPSDRFSAERTGGSVSTLTIQRTQQEDSAVYLCASTIRSSSYNEQFFGPGTRLTVL.